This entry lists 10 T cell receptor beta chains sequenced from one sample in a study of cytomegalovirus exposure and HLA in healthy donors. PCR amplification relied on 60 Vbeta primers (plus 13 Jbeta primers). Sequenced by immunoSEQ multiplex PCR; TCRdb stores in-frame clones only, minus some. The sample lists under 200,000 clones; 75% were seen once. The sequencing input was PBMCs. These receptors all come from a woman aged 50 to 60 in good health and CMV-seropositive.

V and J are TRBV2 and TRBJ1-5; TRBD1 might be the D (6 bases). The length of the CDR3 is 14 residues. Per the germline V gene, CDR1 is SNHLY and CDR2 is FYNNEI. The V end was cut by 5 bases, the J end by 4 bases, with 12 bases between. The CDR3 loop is CASSRTAPNQPQHF. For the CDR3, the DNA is TGTGCCAGCAGTAGGACAGCGCCGAATCAGCCCCAGCATTTT.

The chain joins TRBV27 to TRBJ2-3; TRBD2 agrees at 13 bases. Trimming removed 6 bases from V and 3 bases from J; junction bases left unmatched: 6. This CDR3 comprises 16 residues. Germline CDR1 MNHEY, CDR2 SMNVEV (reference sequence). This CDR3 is CASRRPTSGGTDTQYF. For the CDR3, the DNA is TGTGCCAGCAGGAGACCGACTAGCGGGGGGACAGATACGCAGTATTTT.

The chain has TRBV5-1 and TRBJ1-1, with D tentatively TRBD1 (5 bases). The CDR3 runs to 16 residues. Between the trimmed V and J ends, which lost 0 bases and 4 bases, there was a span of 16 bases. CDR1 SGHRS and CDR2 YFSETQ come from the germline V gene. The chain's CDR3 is CASSLGPVGGGTEAFF. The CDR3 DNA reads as TGCGCCAGCAGCTTGGGCCCCGTCGGGGGTGGCACTGAAGCTTTCTTT.

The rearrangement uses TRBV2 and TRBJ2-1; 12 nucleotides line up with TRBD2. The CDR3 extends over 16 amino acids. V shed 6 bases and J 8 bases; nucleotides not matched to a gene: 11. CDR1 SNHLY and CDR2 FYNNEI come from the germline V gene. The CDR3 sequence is CASRGWGLAGGHEQFF. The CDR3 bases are TGTGCCAGCAGGGGGTGGGGGCTAGCGGGGGGGCATGAGCAGTTCTTC.

CDR3 DNA: TGTGCCAGCAGTTCCGGGACAGGGGGCATGAATGAGCAGTTCTTC. It specifies CASSSGTGGMNEQFF. The chain joins TRBV27 to TRBJ2-1; 12 bases align to TRBD1. Germline CDR1 and CDR2: MNHEY and SMNVEV (reference sequence). The CDR3 is 15 amino acids. J gave up 7 bases and V 4 bases, and 5 bases lay outside the gene matches.

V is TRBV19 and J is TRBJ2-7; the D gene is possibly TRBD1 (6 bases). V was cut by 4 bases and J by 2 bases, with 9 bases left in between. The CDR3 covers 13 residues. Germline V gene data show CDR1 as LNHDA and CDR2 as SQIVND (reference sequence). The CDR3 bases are TGTGCCAGTAGTAGACAGGTAGCCTACGAGCAGTACTTC. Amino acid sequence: CASSRQVAYEQYF.

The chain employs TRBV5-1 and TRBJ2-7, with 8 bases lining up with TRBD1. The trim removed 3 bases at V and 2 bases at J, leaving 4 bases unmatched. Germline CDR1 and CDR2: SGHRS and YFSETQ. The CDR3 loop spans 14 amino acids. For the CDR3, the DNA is TGCGCCAGCAGCTCAGGACAGGGTGCCTACGAGCAGTACTTC. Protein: CASSSGQGAYEQYF.

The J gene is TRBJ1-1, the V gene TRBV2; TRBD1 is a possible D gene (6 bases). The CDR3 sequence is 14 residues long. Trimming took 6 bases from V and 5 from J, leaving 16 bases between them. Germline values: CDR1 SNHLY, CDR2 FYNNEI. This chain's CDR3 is CASSAQGEWTEAFF. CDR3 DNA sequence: TGTGCCAGCAGCGCACAGGGAGAGTGGACTGAAGCTTTCTTT.

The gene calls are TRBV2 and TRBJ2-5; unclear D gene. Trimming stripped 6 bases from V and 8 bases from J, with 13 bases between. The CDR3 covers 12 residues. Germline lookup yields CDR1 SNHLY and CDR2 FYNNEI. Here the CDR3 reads CASSGDGATQYF. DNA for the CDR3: TGTGCCAGCAGCGGAGACGGAGCAACCCAGTACTTC. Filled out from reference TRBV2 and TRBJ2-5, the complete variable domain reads EPEVTQTPSHQVTQMGQEVILRCVPISNHLYFYWYRQILGQKVEFLVSFYNNEISEKSEIFDDQFSVERPDGSNFTLKIRSTKLEDSAMYFCASSGDGATQYFGPGTRLLVL.

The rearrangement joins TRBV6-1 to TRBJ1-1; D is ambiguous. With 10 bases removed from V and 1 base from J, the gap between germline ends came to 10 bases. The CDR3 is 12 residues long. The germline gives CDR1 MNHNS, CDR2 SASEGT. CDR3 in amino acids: CANRGENTEAFF. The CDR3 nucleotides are TGTGCCAACAGAGGAGAGAACACTGAAGCTTTCTTT.